The rows below give T cell receptor beta chains drawn from one sample of a study of T-cell reconstitution after alpha-beta-depleted transplantation in children. Via MiXCR, TCRdb re-called the PCR reads, giving one row per CDR3 protein. This table holds hundreds of thousands of distinct CDR3 sequences, around 12% found once. Sequences were derived from PBMCs from the stem cell graft donor, sampled from the stem cell graft. The receptor set was obtained from a human donor who donated a stem cell graft to a child with combined immunodeficiency. The CDR3 runs from the conserved cysteine through the conserved F or W. Each record gives: V gene, clone size, J gene, D gene, CDR3 DNA, CDR3 protein. The D gene is left open where the match is weak. Clone size is stated in some rows and not others, as once, few, many or a class when expanded.

TRBV5-4	-	TRBJ2-1	-	TGTGCCAGCAGCTTGGAGGCTAGAGGGGACAATGAGCAGTTCTTC	CASSLEARGDNEQFF
TRBV15	few	TRBJ2-1	TRBD1	TGTGCCACCAGCAGGACAGGGGGCCGTCTCTACAATGAGCAGTTCTTC	CATSRTGGRLYNEQFF
TRBV27	few	TRBJ2-1	-	TGTGCCAGCAGCCCTAGCGCGGGGGAGCAGTTCTTC	CASSPSAGEQFF
TRBV12-3/TRBV12-4	-	TRBJ1-2	-	TGTGCCAGCAGTGAACAGGTATTCGGCTATGGCTACACCTTC	CASSEQVFGYGYTF
TRBV12-5	-	TRBJ2-3	-	TGTGCTAGTGGTTTTAGCACAGATACGCAGTATTTT	CASGFSTDTQYF
TRBV29-1	-	TRBJ2-5	-	TGCAGCGTCGTAAGGACCCCGGGGGTCGAAGAGACCCAGTACTTC	CSVVRTPGVEETQYF
TRBV5-1	few	TRBJ2-1	-	TGCGCCAGCAGTACGCGGAGCTTGAGCAGCTCCTACAATGAGCAGTTCTTC	CASSTRSLSSSYNEQFF
TRBV20-1	many	TRBJ1-6	-	TGCAGTGCTAGACCACAGGTTAATAATTCACCCCTCCACTTT	CSARPQVNNSPLHF
TRBV12-3/TRBV12-4	many	TRBJ2-7	-	TGTGCCAGCAGCCGTTCGACCTACGAGCAGTACTTC	CASSRSTYEQYF
TRBV11-2	many	TRBJ1-1	-	TGTGCCAGCAGCTTAGGGGGGCCTGAGGCTTTCTTT	CASSLGGPEAFF
TRBV7-2	many	TRBJ2-1	-	TGTGCCAGCAGCTTAAGCCTACTTAATGAGCAGTTCTTC	CASSLSLLNEQFF
TRBV15	few	TRBJ1-2	-	TGTGCCACCAGCAGAGTCCCAGCGGACTATGGCTACACCTTC	CATSRVPADYGYTF
TRBV12-3/TRBV12-4	many	TRBJ2-3	-	TGTGCCAGCAGTTTTAGTTTCCCGACAGATACGCAGTATTTT	CASSFSFPTDTQYF
TRBV5-1	few	TRBJ2-3	TRBD1	TGCGCCAGCAGCTTTGGAGGGGTAGGGGACAGGGAAGACACAGATACGCAGTATTTT	CASSFGGVGDREDTDTQYF
TRBV5-1	-	TRBJ2-3	TRBD2	TGCGCCAGCAGCTCCGGGGGGGCCGTTCGAACAGATACGCAGTATTTT	CASSSGGAVRTDTQYF
TRBV11-2	few	TRBJ2-3	TRBD2	TGTGCCAGCAGCCTCCTGGGACTAGCGGGGGGGCGCACAGATACGCAGTATTTT	CASSLLGLAGGRTDTQYF
TRBV20-1	few	TRBJ2-7	TRBD1	TGCAGTGCTGGAGGGACAGGACATTACGAGCAGTACTTC	CSAGGTGHYEQYF
TRBV30	few	TRBJ2-1	-	TGTGCCTGGAGGTGGGGATTCAATGAGCAGTTCTTC	CAWRWGFNEQFF
TRBV12-3/TRBV12-4	many	TRBJ2-1	-	TGTGCCAGCAGTTTAAGAGGCGAGCAGTTCTTC	CASSLRGEQFF
TRBV12-3/TRBV12-4	many	TRBJ2-2	-	TGTGCCGGGCATCGGCCGAACACCGGGGAGCTGTTTTTT	CAGHRPNTGELFF
TRBV24-1	few	TRBJ2-1	-	TGTGCCACCAGTGACAACACAGCGTTAGTTCTCAATGAGCAGTTCTTC	CATSDNTALVLNEQFF
TRBV10-3	many	TRBJ2-4	-	TGTGCCATCAGTGATAGTCTAGGGGGGCGAGGCAAAAACATTCAGTACTTC	CAISDSLGGRGKNIQYF
TRBV4-3	-	TRBJ2-7	-	TGCGCCAGCAGCCAAGCCCTTAGCGGACTGTCCTACGAGCAGTACTTC	CASSQALSGLSYEQYF
TRBV24-1	many	TRBJ2-1	-	TGTGCCACCAGTGATCGGTCCGTGATAGCATACAATGAGCAGTTCTTC	CATSDRSVIAYNEQFF
TRBV6-5	many	TRBJ2-2	TRBD2	TGTGCCAGCAGTTATCCGACTAGCACCTCGGTGTCGGAGCTGTTTTTT	CASSYPTSTSVSELFF
TRBV24-1	many	TRBJ2-3	-	TGTGCCACCAGTAGCGCGAGCTTGGCCGATACGCAGTATTTT	CATSSASLADTQYF
TRBV21-1	many	TRBJ2-1	-	TGTGCCAGCAGCAAACTTCTGCCTAGCGGGCGCAATGAGCAGTTCTTC	CASSKLLPSGRNEQFF
TRBV12-3/TRBV12-4	many	TRBJ2-7	-	TGTGCCAGCAGTATGACTGACTACGAGCAGTACTTC	CASSMTDYEQYF
TRBV24-1	few	TRBJ2-5	-	TGTGCCACCAGTGATAGAGGGGAAGAGGAGACCCAGTACTTC	CATSDRGEEETQYF
TRBV14	many	TRBJ2-1	-	TGTGCCAGCAGCCCGTCTTTGGCGGGATCCTACAATGAGCAGTTCTTC	CASSPSLAGSYNEQFF
TRBV6-5	many	TRBJ2-1	TRBD1	TGTGCCAGCAGTTCAGGGGGCAACCCCAATGAGCAGTTCTTC	CASSSGGNPNEQFF
TRBV19	few	TRBJ2-6	-	TGTGCCAGTAGTATCAACTCTGGGGCCAACGTCCTGACTTTC	CASSINSGANVLTF
TRBV5-6	many	TRBJ2-3	TRBD1	TGTGCCAGCAGTCCGACAGGGGCTAGCACAGATACGCAGTATTTT	CASSPTGASTDTQYF
TRBV7-9	few	TRBJ2-5	TRBD2	TGTGCCAGCACCTCTGGTGTACTAGCGGGAGAGACCCAGTACTTC	CASTSGVLAGETQYF
TRBV19	few	TRBJ2-7	TRBD2	TGTGCCAGTAGTGCCGAGAGCGGGAGGGTTTACGAGCAGTACTTC	CASSAESGRVYEQYF
TRBV18	-	TRBJ2-1	TRBD2	TGTGCCAGCTCTCTGGTTAGCGGGGGTTCCAATGAGCAGTTCTTC	CASSLVSGGSNEQFF
TRBV5-6	many	TRBJ2-3	TRBD1	TGTGCCAGCGGCGCGATCTGGGACAGACGAACAGATACGCAGTATTTT	CASGAIWDRRTDTQYF
TRBV10-3	few	TRBJ1-3	-	TGTGCCATCAGGGACTTCGGCACGCGAAACACCATATATTTT	CAIRDFGTRNTIYF
TRBV15	few	TRBJ2-2	TRBD2	TGTGCCACCAGCAGTAGAGCGGGAGGGCCCCTCACCGGGGAGCTGTTTTTT	CATSSRAGGPLTGELFF
TRBV12-3/TRBV12-4	-	TRBJ2-7	-	TGTGCCAGCCACCGGGATTTCTGTAGCGAGCAGTACTTC	CASHRDFCSEQYF
TRBV9	few	TRBJ2-1	-	TGTGCCAGCAGCCCTTACATCGACTCCTACAATGAGCAGTTCTTC	CASSPYIDSYNEQFF